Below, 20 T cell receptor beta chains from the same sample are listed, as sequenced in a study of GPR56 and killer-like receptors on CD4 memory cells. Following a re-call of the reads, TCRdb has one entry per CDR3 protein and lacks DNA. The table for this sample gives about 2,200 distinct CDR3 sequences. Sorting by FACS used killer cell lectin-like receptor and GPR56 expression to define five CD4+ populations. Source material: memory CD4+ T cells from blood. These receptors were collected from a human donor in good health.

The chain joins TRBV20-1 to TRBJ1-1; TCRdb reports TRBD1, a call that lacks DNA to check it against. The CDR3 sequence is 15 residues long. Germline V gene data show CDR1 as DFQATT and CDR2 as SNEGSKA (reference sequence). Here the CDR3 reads CSAAVRTGKGTEAFF.

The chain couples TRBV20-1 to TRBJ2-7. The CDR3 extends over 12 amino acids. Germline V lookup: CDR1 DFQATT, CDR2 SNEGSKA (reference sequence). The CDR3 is CSAKQGPYEQYF.

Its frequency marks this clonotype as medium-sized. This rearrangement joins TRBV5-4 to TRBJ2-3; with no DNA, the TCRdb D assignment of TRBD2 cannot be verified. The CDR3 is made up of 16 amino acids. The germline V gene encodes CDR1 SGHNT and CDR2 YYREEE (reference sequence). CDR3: CASSSGVAGRTDTQYF.

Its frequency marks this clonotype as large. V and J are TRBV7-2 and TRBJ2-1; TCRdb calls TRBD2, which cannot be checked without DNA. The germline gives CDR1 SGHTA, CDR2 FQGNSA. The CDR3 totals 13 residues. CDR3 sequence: CASSEGGQGEQFF.

The CDR3 reads CSATTFQGGVPYEQYF. J is TRBJ2-7 and V is TRBV20-1; the D gene TCRdb calls, TRBD2, cannot be checked with no DNA. This CDR3 spans 16 amino acids. CDR1 is DFQATT, CDR2 SNEGSKA, per germline (reference sequence).

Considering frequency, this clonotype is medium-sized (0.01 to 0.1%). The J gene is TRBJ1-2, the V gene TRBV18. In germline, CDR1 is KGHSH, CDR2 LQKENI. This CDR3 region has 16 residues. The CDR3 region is CASSRVWGIDNYGYTF.

This CDR3 is CSAIRQAKQFF. This chain uses TRBV20-1 with TRBJ2-1; TCRdb selects TRBD1, and the lack of DNA leaves this call unchecked. Per germline, CDR1 DFQATT and CDR2 SNEGSKA (reference sequence). The CDR3 contains 11 residues.

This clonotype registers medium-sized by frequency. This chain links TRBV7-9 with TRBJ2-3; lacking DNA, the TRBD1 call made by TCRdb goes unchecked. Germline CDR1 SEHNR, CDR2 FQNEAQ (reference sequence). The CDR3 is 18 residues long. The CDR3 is CASSSLGVGTGDGDTQYF.

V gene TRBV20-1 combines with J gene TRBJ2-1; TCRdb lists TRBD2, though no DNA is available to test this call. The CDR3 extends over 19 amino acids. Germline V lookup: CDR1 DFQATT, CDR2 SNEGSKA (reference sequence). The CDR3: CSARDISLAGDHAFSEQFF.

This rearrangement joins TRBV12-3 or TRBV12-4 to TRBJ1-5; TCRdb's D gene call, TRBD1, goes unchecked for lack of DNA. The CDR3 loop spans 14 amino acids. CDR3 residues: CASSLSTGTQPQHF.

This CDR3 reads CAISASGRGGTGELFF. This chain links TRBV10-3 with TRBJ2-2; TCRdb's D gene call, TRBD2, goes unchecked for lack of DNA. The CDR3 spans 16 residues. Germline assignment: CDR1 ENHRY and CDR2 SYGVKD.

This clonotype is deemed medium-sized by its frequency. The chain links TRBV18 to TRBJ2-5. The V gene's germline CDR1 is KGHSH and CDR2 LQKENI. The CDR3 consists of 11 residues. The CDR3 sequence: CASSPRETQYF.

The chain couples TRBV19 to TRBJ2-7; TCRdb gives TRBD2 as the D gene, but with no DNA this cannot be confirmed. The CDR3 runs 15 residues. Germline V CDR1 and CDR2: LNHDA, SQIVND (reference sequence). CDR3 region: CASSTQQGPIYEQYF.

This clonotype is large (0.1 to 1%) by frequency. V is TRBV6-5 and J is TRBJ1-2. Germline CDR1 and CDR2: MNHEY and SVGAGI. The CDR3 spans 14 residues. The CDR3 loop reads CASSPRTLGYGYTF.

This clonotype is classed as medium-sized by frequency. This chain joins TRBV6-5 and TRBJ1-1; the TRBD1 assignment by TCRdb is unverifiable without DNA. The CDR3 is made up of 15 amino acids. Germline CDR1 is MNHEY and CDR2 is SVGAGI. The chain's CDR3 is CASRQTGTGDTEAFF.

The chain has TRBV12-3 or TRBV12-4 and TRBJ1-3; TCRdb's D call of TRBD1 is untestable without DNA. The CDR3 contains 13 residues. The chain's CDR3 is CANFAGVGNTIYF.

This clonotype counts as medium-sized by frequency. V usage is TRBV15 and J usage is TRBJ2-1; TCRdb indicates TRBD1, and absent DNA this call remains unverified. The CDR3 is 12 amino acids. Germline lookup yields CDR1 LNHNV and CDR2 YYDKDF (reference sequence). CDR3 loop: CATSRDRDRRFF.

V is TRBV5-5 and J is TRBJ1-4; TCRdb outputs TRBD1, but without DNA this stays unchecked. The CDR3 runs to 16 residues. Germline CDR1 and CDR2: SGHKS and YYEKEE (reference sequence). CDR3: CASSTNIRGTVEKLFF.

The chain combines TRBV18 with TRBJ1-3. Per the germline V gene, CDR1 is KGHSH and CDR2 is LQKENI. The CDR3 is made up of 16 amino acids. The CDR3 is CASSPPGVGSGNTIYF.

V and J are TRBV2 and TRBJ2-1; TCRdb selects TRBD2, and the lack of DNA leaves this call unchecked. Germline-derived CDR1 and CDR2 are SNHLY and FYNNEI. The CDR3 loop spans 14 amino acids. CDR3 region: CASRSGGLPNEQFF.